This TCR beta chain was sequenced in a study of blood T cell repertoires in COVID-19. The data were produced by immunoSEQ multiplex PCR, yet TCRdb's version contains in-frame clones alone and is incomplete. This table has about 95,000 clones, about nine tenths appearing once. This clone showed up just a few times. V shed 5 bases, J shed 6 bases, and the junction held 3 bases outside the gene matches. Germline values: CDR1 MNHEY, CDR2 SVGAGI. The CDR3 is 14 amino acids. The chain links TRBV6-5 to TRBJ2-1, with 11 bases that match TRBD2. The receptor comes from a woman aged 70-85 years with acute or convalescent COVID-19. The source material was peripheral blood. CDR3 nucleotides: TGTGCCAGCAGTCCTGGGACTAGCGGCAATGAGCAGTTCTTC. Amino acids: CASSPGTSGNEQFF.